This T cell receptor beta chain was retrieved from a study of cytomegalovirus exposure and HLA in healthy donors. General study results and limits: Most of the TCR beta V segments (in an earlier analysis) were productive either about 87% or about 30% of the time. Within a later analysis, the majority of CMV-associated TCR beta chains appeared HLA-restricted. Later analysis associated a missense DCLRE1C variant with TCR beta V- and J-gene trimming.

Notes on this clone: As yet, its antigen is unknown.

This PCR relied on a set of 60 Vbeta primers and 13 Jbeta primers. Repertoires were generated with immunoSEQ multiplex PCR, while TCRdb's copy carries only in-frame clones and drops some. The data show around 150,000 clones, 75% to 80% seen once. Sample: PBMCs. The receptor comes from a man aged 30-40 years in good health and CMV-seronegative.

The CDR3 sequence is CASSQGQGDYEQYF. The CDR3 DNA follows: TGTGCCAGCAGCCAAGGACAGGGGGACTACGAGCAGTACTTC. The chain has TRBV4-2 and TRBJ2-7; TRBD1 matches at 9 bases. The CDR3 has 14 amino acids. The J segment lost 3 bases and the V segment lost 1 base, leaving 1 base of the junction unmatched. CDR1 and CDR2 from the germline V gene are LGHNA and YNFKEQ.